The entry that follows covers one T cell receptor (beta chain) sequence. The entry originates in a study of blood T cell repertoires in COVID-19. About the research overall: Acute-phase and convalescent COVID-19 samples originated in the United States, Italy and Spain. T cells, B-cell-depleted T cells, or PBMCs supplied cDNA or gDNA.

CDR1 is SGHRS, CDR2 YFSETQ, per germline. V lost 6 bases and J lost 4; bases outside the gene matches: 11. The CDR3 spans 16 residues. Using immunoSEQ multiplex PCR, the repertoire was profiled, and TCRdb retains in-frame clones only, with some absent. In the table there are roughly 250,000 clones, roughly 87% of which are singletons. Sequenced material: PBMCs or T cells enriched from blood (not recorded which). The chain employs TRBV5-1 and TRBJ2-1, with 9 nucleotides matching TRBD2. This sequence was found in a woman aged 30 to 39 with acute COVID-19. CDR3 coding DNA: TGCGCCAGCAACGCCCCCGGGACTAGCAGATACAATGAGCAGTTCTTC. It translates to CASNAPGTSRYNEQFF.